This TCR beta chain was obtained from a study of blood T cell repertoires in COVID-19. Per the original methods: Amplification with reference gene primers provided the estimates of nucleated cell counts. This table comes from immunoSEQ multiplex PCR, and its TCRdb copy is limited to in-frame clones, with some not included. The DNA gave D and trimming, while V, J and clone size come from that table. Of a few hundred thousand clones listed, roughly 87% were seen once; the top ten hold more than 0.9%. The source is a woman between 25 and 40 years old who had recovered from COVID-19. Sequenced material: PBMCs or T cells enriched from blood (not recorded which).

The CDR3 nucleotides are TGTGCCAGCTCACTACAAGGTAGGGAGGCAGCTTTCTTT. Protein sequence: CASSLQGREAAFF. The V and J genes are TRBV18 and TRBJ1-1; no clear D. The CDR3 has 13 amino acids. V lost 4 bases, J lost 10 bases, and 16 bases lay in between. Germline loops: CDR1 KGHSH, CDR2 LQKENI.